This TCR beta chain was sequenced for a study of neurological immune-mediated disorders. Whole-study results and caveats: Levels of TCR clonal expansion peaked in HTLV-1-associated myelopathy and reached their lowest in multiple sclerosis, under those of healthy controls.

For sorted libraries, the input was around 1 million CD4+ or CD8+ T cells. Turning to this clonotype: Its matching antigen is unknown.

The team produced cDNA through 5'RACE using 10-nucleotide random UMIs. TCRdb recomputed calls from the 5' RACE reads with MiXCR, one row per CDR3 protein. The data show tens of thousands of distinct CDR3 sequences, around 4.8% seen once. This receptor was identified in a man younger than 35 in good health. Sequencing used CD4+ T cells from blood.

The CDR3 DNA follows: TGTGCCAGCAGTTTACCTGGGAGCCAAGAGACCCAGTACTTC. This translates into CASSLPGSQETQYF. This sequence joins TRBV28 and TRBJ2-5; a weak D match, TRBD2 (5 bases). V was shortened by 2 bases and J by 1 base, with 8 bases between the two germline ends. The length of the CDR3 is 14 residues. Germline-derived CDR1 and CDR2 are MDHEN and SYDVKM.